This TCR beta chain was profiled in a study of blood T cell repertoires in COVID-19. Study at large: The United States, Italy and Spain supplied acute and convalescent COVID-19 samples. Sample material is recorded as cDNA or gDNA derived from T cells, B-cell-depleted T cells, or PBMCs.

In the study's own analysis: Estimation of nucleated cell counts was performed using reference gene primer amplification. The method was immunoSEQ multiplex PCR; TCRdb's version includes in-frame clones alone and lacks a portion of them. V, J and clone size reflect that table, while D and trimming were determined from the DNA. The sample contains about 97,000 clones, 87% of which appear only once. The CDR3 consists of 16 residues. Germline CDR1 and CDR2: MNHEY and SVGEGT. After removal of 2 bases from V and 7 bases from J, the junction contained 6 bases not matched to a gene. This receptor was identified in a human donor in a cohort sampled during active COVID-19. Specimen: peripheral blood. The chain recombines TRBV6-2 or TRBV6-3 with TRBJ1-4; 11 bases are a match to TRBD1. The CDR3: CASSYMDRGRGEKLFF. CDR3 DNA sequence: TGTGCCAGCAGTTACATGGACAGGGGGCGCGGTGAAAAACTGTTTTTT.